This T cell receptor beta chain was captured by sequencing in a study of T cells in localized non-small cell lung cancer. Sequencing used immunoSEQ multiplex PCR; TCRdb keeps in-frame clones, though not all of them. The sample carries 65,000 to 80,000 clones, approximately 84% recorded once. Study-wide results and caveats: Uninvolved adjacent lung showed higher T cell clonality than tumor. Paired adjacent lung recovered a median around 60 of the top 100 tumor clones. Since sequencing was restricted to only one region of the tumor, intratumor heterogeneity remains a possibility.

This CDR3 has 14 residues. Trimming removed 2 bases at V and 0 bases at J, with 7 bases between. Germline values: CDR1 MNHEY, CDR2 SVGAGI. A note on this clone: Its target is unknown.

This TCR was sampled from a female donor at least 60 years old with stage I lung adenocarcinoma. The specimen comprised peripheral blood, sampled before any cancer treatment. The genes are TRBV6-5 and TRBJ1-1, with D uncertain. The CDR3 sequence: CASSYADMNTEAFF. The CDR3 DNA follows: TGTGCCAGCAGTTACGCCGACATGAACACTGAAGCTTTCTTT.